Each of the 5 T cell receptor beta chains below was sequenced from the same sample in a study of CD8 T cells in ankylosing spondylitis. Overall study findings and caveats: Blood from ankylosing spondylitis patients appeared to carry a characteristic roughly 8-variant TCR beta motif.

Via MiXCR, TCRdb re-called the 5' RACE reads, giving one row per CDR3 protein. The sample shows 700,000 or so distinct CDR3 sequences, 19% of them seen only once. No antigens are known for them. The sample taken for sequencing was blood, either unsorted or a sorted T cell fraction (not recorded which). These receptors came from a male donor with ankylosing spondylitis.

This clonotype has just a few counts. The chain is built from TRBV4-1 and TRBJ1-3; D may be TRBD1 (5 bases). V gave up 1 base and J gave up 4 bases, with 8 bases separating them. Germline assignment: CDR1 MGHRA and CDR2 YSYEKL. CDR3 size: 14 residues. This CDR3 reads CASSQVGEGNTIYF. CDR3 DNA sequence: TGCGCCAGCAGCCAAGTAGGGGAAGGAAACACCATATATTTT.

A few counts support this clonotype. This chain links TRBV6-1 with TRBJ2-1; 15 bases agree with TRBD2. Germline loops: CDR1 MNHNS, CDR2 SASEGT. J was trimmed by 7 bases and V by 11 bases; bases with no gene match: 9. The CDR3 consists of 15 residues. CDR3 amino acids: CAALSGTSGGNEQFF. As DNA, the CDR3 is TGTGCCGCTCTCTCCGGGACTAGCGGGGGGAATGAGCAGTTCTTC.

The chain uses TRBV7-9 and TRBJ2-4; D not certain. Trimming left V 5 bases short and J 0 bases short, with 17 bases between. There are 17 residues in the CDR3. The germline CDR1 and CDR2 sequences are SEHNR and FQNEAQ (reference sequence). In DNA form, the CDR3 reads TGTGCCAGCAGCCCGCCCACCGACGTACTAGCCAAAAACATTCAGTACTTC. Amino acids: CASSPPTDVLAKNIQYF.

The chain combines TRBV7-2 with TRBJ2-7; D perhaps matches TRBD2 (5 bases). CDR1 is SGHTA, CDR2 FQGNSA, per germline. Trimming pared 1 base from V and 1 base from J, leaving 11 bases between. This CDR3 region has 15 residues. For the CDR3, the DNA is TGTGCCAGCAGCTTAGTTTCCGGGGAGTCCTACGAGCAGTACTTC. Translation gives CASSLVSGESYEQYF.

The V gene is TRBV7-9, the J gene TRBJ1-2; 7 bases line up with TRBD1. Per germline, CDR1 SEHNR and CDR2 FQNEAQ (reference sequence). The ends lost 5 bases at V and 8 bases at J; junction bases unmatched: 14. This CDR3 has 15 residues. CDR3 protein: CASSRYRAGGWGYTF. The CDR3 DNA reads as TGTGCCAGCAGCAGATACAGGGCAGGGGGATGGGGCTACACCTTC.